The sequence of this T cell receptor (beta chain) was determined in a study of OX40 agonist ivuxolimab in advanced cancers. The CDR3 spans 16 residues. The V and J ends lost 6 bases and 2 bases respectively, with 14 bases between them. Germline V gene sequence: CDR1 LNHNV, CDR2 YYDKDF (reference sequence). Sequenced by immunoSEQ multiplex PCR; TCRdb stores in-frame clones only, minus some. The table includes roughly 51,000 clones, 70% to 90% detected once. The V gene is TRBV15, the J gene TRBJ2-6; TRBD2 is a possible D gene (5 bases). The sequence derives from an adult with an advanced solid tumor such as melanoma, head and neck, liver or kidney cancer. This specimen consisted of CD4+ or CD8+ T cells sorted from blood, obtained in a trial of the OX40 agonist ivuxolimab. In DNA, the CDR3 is TGTGCCACCAGAGCGGATGGGCAGACTGGGGCCAACGTCCTGACTTTC. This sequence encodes CATRADGQTGANVLTF.